This TCR beta chain was documented in a study of blood T cell repertoires in COVID-19. Study background: Material from acute and convalescent COVID-19 was sourced from the United States, Italy and Spain. PBMCs, B-cell-depleted T cells, or T cells were the source of the cDNA or gDNA that made up the material.

Germline CDR1 SGHNT, CDR2 YYREEE (reference sequence). This CDR3 is 13 amino acids long. V was shortened by 3 bases and J by 7 bases, with 13 bases between the two germline ends. Source study methods: Reference gene primer amplification gave estimated nucleated cell counts. Sequencing used immunoSEQ multiplex PCR; TCRdb keeps in-frame clones, though not all of them. The V and J calls and clone size were taken over from that table, and D and trimming were inferred from the DNA. The sample includes more than 45,000 clones, about 87% of them seen just once. The J gene is TRBJ2-5, the V gene TRBV5-4, with a tentative D call TRBD2 (6 bases). This clonotype originated in a human donor with active COVID-19. The donor label of this sample is uncertain. The specimen was peripheral blood. The CDR3 loop is CASSSDYLGTQYF. CDR3 DNA: TGTGCCAGCAGCTCGGACTACCTTGGGACCCAGTACTTC.